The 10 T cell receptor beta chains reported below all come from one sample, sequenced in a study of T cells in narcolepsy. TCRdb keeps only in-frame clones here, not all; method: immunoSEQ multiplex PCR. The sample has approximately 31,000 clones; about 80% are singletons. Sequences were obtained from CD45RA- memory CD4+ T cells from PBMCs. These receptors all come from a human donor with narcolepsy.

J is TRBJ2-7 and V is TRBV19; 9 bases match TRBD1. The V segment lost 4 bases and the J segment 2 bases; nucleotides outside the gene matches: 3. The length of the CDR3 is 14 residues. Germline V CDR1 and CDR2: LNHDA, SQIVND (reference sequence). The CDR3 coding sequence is TGTGCCAGTAGTACCCGGGACAGGGCCTACGAGCAGTACTTC. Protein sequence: CASSTRDRAYEQYF.

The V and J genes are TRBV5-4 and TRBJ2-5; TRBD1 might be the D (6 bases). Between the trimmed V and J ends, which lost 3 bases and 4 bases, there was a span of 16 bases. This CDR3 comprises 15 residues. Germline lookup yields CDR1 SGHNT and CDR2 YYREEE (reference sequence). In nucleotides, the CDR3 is TGTGCCAGCAGCTCACAGGGTATTGTTCCAGAGACCCAGTACTTC. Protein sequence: CASSSQGIVPETQYF. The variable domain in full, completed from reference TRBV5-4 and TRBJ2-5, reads ETGVTQSPTHLIKTRGQQVTLRCSSQSGHNTVSWYQQALGQGPQFIFQYYREEENGRGNFPPRFSGLQFPNYSSELNVNALELDDSALYLCASSSQGIVPETQYFGPGTRLLVL.

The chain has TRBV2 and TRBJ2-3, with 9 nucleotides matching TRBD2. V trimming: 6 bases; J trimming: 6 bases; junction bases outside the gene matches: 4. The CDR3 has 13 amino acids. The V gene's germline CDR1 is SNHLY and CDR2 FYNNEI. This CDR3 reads CASRASGVDTQYF. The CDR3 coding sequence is TGTGCCAGCAGGGCTAGCGGGGTGGATACGCAGTATTTT.

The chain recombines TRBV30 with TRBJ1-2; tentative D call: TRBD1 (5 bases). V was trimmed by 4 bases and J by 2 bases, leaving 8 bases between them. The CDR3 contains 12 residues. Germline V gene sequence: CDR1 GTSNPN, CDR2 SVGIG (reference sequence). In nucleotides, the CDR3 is TGTGCCTGGAACGACAGAAACTATGGCTACACCTTC. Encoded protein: CAWNDRNYGYTF.

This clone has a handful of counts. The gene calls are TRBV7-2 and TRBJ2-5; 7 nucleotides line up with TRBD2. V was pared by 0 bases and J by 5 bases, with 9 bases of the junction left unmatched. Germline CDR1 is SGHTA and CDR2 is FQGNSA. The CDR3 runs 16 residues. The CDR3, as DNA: TGTGCCAGCAGCTTAGCGCATGGCGGGGGAAGGGAGACCCAGTACTTC. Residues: CASSLAHGGGRETQYF.

DNA for the CDR3: TGTGCCAGTAGTCGACGGACTAGCGGGGCAGATACGCAGTATTTT. Translated: CASSRRTSGADTQYF. This chain uses TRBV19 with TRBJ2-3; 12 bases are a match to TRBD2. The trim removed 5 bases at V and 4 bases at J, leaving 4 bases unmatched. This CDR3 has 15 residues. Germline V gene sequence: CDR1 LNHDA, CDR2 SQIVND (reference sequence).

CDR3 sequence reads: CAWRRGDNQPQHF. The CDR3 DNA sequence: TGTGCCTGGAGGAGGGGAGACAATCAGCCCCAGCATTTT. J is TRBJ1-5 and V is TRBV30, with a possible D match to TRBD1 (5 bases). Per germline, CDR1 GTSNPN and CDR2 SVGIG (reference sequence). The CDR3 has 13 amino acids. The V gene lost 3 bases and the J gene lost 3 bases, with 9 bases spanning the gap. The full variable domain, with the rest looked up from reference TRBV30 and TRBJ1-5, is SQTIHQWPATLVQPVGSPLSLECTVEGTSNPNLYWYRQAAGRGLQLLFYSVGIGQISSEVPQNLSASRPQDRQFILSSKKLLLSDSGFYLCAWRRGDNQPQHFGDGTRLSIL.

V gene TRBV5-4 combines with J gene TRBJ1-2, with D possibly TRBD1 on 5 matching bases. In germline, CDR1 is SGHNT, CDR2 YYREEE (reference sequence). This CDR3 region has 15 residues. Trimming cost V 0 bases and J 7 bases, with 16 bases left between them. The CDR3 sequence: CASSLDAGSGGGYTF. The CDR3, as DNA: TGTGCCAGCAGCTTGGATGCAGGGAGTGGAGGTGGCTACACCTTC.

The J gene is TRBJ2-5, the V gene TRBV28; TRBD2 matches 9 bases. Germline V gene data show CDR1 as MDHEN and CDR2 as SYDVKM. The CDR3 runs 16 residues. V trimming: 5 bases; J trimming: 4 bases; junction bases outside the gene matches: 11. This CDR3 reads CASSRRGGRIVETQYF. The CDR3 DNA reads TGTGCCAGCAGTCGGCGGGGGGGCCGTATCGTAGAGACCCAGTACTTC.

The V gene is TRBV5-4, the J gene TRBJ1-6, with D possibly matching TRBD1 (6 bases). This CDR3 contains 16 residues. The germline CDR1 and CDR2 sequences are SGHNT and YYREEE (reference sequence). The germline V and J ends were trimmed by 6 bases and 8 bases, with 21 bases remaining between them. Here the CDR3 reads CASTSLSRGRHSPLHF. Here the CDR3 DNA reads TGTGCCAGCACCAGCTTAAGCAGGGGACGGCATTCACCCCTCCACTTT.